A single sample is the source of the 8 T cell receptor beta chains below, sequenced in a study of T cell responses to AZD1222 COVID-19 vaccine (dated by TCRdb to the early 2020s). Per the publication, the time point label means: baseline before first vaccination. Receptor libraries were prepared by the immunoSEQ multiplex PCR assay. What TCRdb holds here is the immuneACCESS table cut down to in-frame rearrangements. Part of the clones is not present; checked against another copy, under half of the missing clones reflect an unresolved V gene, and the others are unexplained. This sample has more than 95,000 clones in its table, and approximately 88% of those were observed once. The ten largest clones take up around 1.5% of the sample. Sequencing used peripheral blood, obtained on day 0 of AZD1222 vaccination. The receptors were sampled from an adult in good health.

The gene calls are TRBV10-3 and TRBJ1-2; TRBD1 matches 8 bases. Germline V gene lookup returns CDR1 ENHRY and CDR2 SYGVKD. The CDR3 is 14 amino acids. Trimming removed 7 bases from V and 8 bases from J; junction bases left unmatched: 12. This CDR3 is CAITRTGTLEGYTF. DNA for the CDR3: TGTGCCATCACCAGGACAGGGACCCTCGAGGGCTACACCTTC.

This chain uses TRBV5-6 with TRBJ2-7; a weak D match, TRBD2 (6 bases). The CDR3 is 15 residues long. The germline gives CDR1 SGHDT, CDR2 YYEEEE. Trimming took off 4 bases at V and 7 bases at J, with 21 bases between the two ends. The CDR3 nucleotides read TGTGCCAGCAGCGTCGGCCGGGAGCTCTCGTGGGAGCAGTACTTC. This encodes CASSVGRELSWEQYF.

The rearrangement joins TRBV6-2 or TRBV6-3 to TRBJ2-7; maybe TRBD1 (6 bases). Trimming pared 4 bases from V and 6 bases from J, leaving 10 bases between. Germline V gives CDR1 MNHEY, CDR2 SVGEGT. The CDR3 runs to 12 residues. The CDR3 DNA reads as TGTGCCAGCAGTTTCGACAGGCTCGAGCAGTACTTC. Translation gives CASSFDRLEQYF.

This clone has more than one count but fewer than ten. CDR3 residues: CASSGPGQGGYNEQFF. Written as DNA, the CDR3 is TGTGCCAGCAGTGGGCCCGGACAGGGGGGCTACAATGAGCAGTTCTTC. The genes are TRBV27 and TRBJ2-1; 10 nucleotides align to TRBD1. V trimming: 5 bases; J trimming: 3 bases; junction bases outside the gene matches: 7. Germline values: CDR1 MNHEY, CDR2 SMNVEV (reference sequence). This CDR3 spans 16 amino acids.

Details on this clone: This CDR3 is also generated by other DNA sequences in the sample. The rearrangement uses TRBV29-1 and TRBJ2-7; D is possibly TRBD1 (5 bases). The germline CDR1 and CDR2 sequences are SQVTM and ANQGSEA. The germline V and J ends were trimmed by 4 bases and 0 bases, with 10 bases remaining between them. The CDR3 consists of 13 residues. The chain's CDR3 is CSVGGGHSYEQYF. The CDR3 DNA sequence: TGCAGCGTTGGGGGCGGCCACTCCTACGAGCAGTACTTC.

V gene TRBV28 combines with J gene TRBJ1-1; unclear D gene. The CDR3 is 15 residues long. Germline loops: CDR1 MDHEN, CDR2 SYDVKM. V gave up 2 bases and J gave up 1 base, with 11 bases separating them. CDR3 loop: CASSLEGLPNTEAFF. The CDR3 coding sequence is TGTGCCAGCAGTTTAGAAGGGCTACCGAACACTGAAGCTTTCTTT.

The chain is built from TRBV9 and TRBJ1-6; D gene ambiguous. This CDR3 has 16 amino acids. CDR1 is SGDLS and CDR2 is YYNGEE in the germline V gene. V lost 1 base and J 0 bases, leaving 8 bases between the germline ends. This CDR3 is CASSVSGSSYNSPLHF. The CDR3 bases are TGTGCCAGCAGCGTATCAGGAAGCTCCTATAATTCACCCCTCCACTTT.

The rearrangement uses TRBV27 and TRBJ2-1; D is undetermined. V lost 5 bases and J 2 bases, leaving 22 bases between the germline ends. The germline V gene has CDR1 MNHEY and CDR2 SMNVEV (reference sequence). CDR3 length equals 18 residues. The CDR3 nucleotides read TGTGCCAGCAGTCCCATCGAATGGGCACCCGCAACCTACAATGAGCAGTTCTTC. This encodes CASSPIEWAPATYNEQFF.